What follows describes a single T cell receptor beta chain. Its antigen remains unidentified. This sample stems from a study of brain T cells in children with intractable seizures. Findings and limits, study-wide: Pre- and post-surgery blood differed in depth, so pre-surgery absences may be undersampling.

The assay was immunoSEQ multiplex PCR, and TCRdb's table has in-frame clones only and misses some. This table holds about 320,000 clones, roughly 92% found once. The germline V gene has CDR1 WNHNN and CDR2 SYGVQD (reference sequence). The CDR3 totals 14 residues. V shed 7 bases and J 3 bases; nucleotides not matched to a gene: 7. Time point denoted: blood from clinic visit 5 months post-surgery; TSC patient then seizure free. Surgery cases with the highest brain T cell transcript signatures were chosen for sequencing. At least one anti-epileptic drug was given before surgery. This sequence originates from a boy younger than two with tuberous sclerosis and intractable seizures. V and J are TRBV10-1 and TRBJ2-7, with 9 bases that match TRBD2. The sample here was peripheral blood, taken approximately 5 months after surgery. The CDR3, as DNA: TGCGCCAGCATAGGAACTAGCGGGCACTACGAGCAGTACTTC. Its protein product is CASIGTSGHYEQYF.